The present TCR beta chain was sequenced within a study of T-cell memory formation after mild COVID-19. TCRdb processed the 5' RACE reads anew with MiXCR; each CDR3 protein has one entry. The repertoire holds under 300,000 distinct CDR3 sequences, with around 16% as singletons. In its sample, this clonotype was seen a few times. V was trimmed by 7 bases and J by 0 bases, leaving 12 bases between them. CDR3 length equals 14 residues. This chain joins TRBV12-3 or TRBV12-4 and TRBJ1-1, with a weak D call TRBD1 (5 bases). This TCR came from a man aged 18 to 29 who had mild COVID-19 (a few samples of this study predate the infection). Cell type and time point are not known. Sequencing input: PBMCs or a T cell subset sorted from them (not recorded which). CDR3 residues: CASNHRRMNTEAFF. The CDR3 DNA sequence: TGTGCCAGCAACCACAGGAGAATGAACACTGAAGCTTTCTTT.